These T cell receptor beta chains were read from a single sample in a study of patients and donors after allogeneic stem cell transplantation. Using its own MiXCR run on the RT-PCR reads, TCRdb lists one record per CDR3 protein. The sample contains 160,000 or so distinct CDR3 sequences, nearly 25% of which appear only once. The specimen was blood, either unsorted or a sorted T cell fraction (not recorded which). Every receptor here comes from a human donor who was either an allogeneic HSCT recipient or a stem cell or donor lymphocyte infusion donor (not recorded which). It is not recorded whose cells these are; they may come from a transplant donor. The CDR3 runs from the conserved cysteine through the conserved F or W. Each record gives: clone size, V gene, D gene, J gene, CDR3 DNA, CDR3 protein. D genes are given only for firm matches. Size is stated for part of the rows, as once, few or many counts, or as a class when the clone is expanded.

.	TRBV12-5	.	TRBJ2-5	TGTGCTAGTGGTTTGGGGGACCGGGCCATCCAAGAGACCCAGTACTTC	CASGLGDRAIQETQYF
.	TRBV15	.	TRBJ1-6	TGTGCCACCAGCAGAGATCCAAGAGTGGCGTACGATTCACCCCTCCACTTT	CATSRDPRVAYDSPLHF
few	TRBV4-1	.	TRBJ1-1	TGCGCCAGCAGTCCTACGGGGGGCAAGGGGACTGAAGCTTTCTTT	CASSPTGGKGTEAFF
few	TRBV5-1	.	TRBJ2-4	TGCGCCAGCAGCTTCGGGGAGTCCAAAAACATTCAGTACTTC	CASSFGESKNIQYF
.	TRBV10-3	.	TRBJ2-1	TGTGCCATCAGTGATAATTGGGGGACTGAGCAGTTCTTC	CAISDNWGTEQFF
.	TRBV9	TRBD1	TRBJ1-4	TGTGCCAGCAGCCTCGGGACAGGGGATATTGAAAAACTGTTTTTT	CASSLGTGDIEKLFF
few	TRBV20-1	.	TRBJ1-6	TGCAGTGCTAGTCGGACAGCCTCACCCCTCCACTTT	CSASRTASPLHF
.	TRBV20-1	TRBD2	TRBJ2-3	TGCAGTGCTACTCTAGCGGGGGCTAGCACAGATACGCAGTATTTT	CSATLAGASTDTQYF
.	TRBV3-1	.	TRBJ2-5	TGTGCCAGCAGCCAGCACTTGGAGACCCAGTACTTC	CASSQHLETQYF
.	TRBV27	.	TRBJ1-2	TGTGCCAGCAGTTCCCCCCTTACCCAGCTCTATGGCTACACCTTC	CASSSPLTQLYGYTF
.	TRBV14	.	TRBJ1-3	TGTGCCAGCAGCCAAGCGTCTCTTGGAAACACCATATATTTT	CASSQASLGNTIYF
few	TRBV20-1	TRBD1	TRBJ2-4	TGCAGTGCCCCCCGACAGGGGGAGTTACACATTCAGTACTTC	CSAPRQGELHIQYF
few	TRBV6-2/TRBV6-3	.	TRBJ2-1	TGTGCCAGCAGCCCCGGGTCGTGGAAGAATGAGCAGTTCTTC	CASSPGSWKNEQFF
.	TRBV6-6	TRBD1	TRBJ2-1	TGTGCCAGCAGCAGGGAGACAGGGGACTCCTACAATGAGCAGTTCTTC	CASSRETGDSYNEQFF
few	TRBV18	.	TRBJ2-7	TGTGCCAGCTCACCAGGGGTGGGCAGCCCCTGGCTCCACGAGCAGTACTTC	CASSPGVGSPWLHEQYF
.	TRBV9	.	TRBJ1-2	TGTGCCAGCAGCGTACGGCATGGCTATGGCTACACCTTC	CASSVRHGYGYTF
few	TRBV5-1	TRBD1	TRBJ1-2	TGCGCCAGCAGCAAACCGCGGGACAGAACTAACTATGGCTACACCTTC	CASSKPRDRTNYGYTF
few	TRBV3-1	.	TRBJ1-1	TGTGCCAGCAGCCAAGATGGGCGGGGGAACACTGAAGCTTTCTTT	CASSQDGRGNTEAFF
.	TRBV27	TRBD1	TRBJ2-2	TGTGCCAGCAGCCTGAGACAGGGCCCGAACACCGGGGAGCTGTTTTTT	CASSLRQGPNTGELFF
few	TRBV12-3/TRBV12-4	.	TRBJ1-2	TGTGCCAGCAGTTTCGACTTCGGACCCTATGGCTACACCTTC	CASSFDFGPYGYTF
few	TRBV20-1	TRBD2	TRBJ2-3	TGCAGTGCTAGAGATTGGCTAGCGGGGGGCTTAGATACGCAGTATTTT	CSARDWLAGGLDTQYF
few	TRBV12-3/TRBV12-4	.	TRBJ1-2	TGTGCCAGCAGTCCCCTGAACTATGGCTACACCTTC	CASSPLNYGYTF
few	TRBV18	.	TRBJ2-1	TGTGCCAGCTCACCAGAGGCGGGGTATGGTGAGCAGTTCTTC	CASSPEAGYGEQFF
.	TRBV5-1	TRBD1	TRBJ1-1	TGCGCCAGCAGCATGACAGGGGGGAAGGACACTGAAGCTTTCTTT	CASSMTGGKDTEAFF
few	TRBV7-6	.	TRBJ2-2	TGTGCCACCATGCAACTATTCGACCCAATCAGGAACACCGGGGAGCTGTTTTTT	CATMQLFDPIRNTGELFF
.	TRBV15	.	TRBJ1-4	TGTGCCACCAGCAGAGATCCCGGTGAGAATGAAAAACTGTTTTTT	CATSRDPGENEKLFF
.	TRBV15	.	TRBJ2-7	TGTGCCACCAGCAGAGGGTATTCGTACGAGCAGTACTTC	CATSRGYSYEQYF
.	TRBV7-2	TRBD2	TRBJ2-1	TGTGCCAGCAGCTTTGAGGGAGGGCCGAGGCAGTTCTTC	CASSFEGGPRQFF
few	TRBV5-1	TRBD1	TRBJ1-5	TGCGCCAGCAGCCCAGACGGGACAGGGGCGCCTCAGCCCCAGCATTTT	CASSPDGTGAPQPQHF
.	TRBV11-2	.	TRBJ1-3	TGTGCCAGCAGCTTACCCAGGGATAACCTTTGGACCATATATTTT	CASSLPRDNLWTIYF
many	TRBV5-1	.	TRBJ1-2	TGCGCCAGCAGAGGGGGCTATGGCTACACCTTC	CASRGGYGYTF
.	TRBV21-1	.	TRBJ2-1	TGTGCCAGCAGCAAAAGGGCGACAGGGTGGACGGTTGATGAGCAGTTCTTC	CASSKRATGWTVDEQFF
many	TRBV5-1	.	TRBJ1-4	TGCGCCAGCAGCTCCCAGGGGTGGGGTGAAAAACTGTTTTTT	CASSSQGWGEKLFF
.	TRBV5-1	.	TRBJ2-2	TGCGCCAGCAGCTTGGAACCGGGCCTCGACACCGGGGAGCTGTTTTTT	CASSLEPGLDTGELFF
.	TRBV5-1	.	TRBJ2-1	TGCGCCAGCAGCTTGGCTCGAACCTCCACCAATGAGCAGTTCTTC	CASSLARTSTNEQFF
many	TRBV7-9	TRBD1	TRBJ1-2	TGTGCCAGCAGCCTCCGGGACAGGGGGCCCTCCTATGGCTACACCTTC	CASSLRDRGPSYGYTF
.	TRBV20-1	.	TRBJ2-7	TGCAGTGCTAGCGGGGCGTCCTACGAGCAGTACTTC	CSASGASYEQYF
few	TRBV5-1	.	TRBJ2-4	TGCGCCAGCAGCTTGGGAACGGGTGTCAAAAACATTCAGTACTTC	CASSLGTGVKNIQYF
.	TRBV20-1	TRBD1	TRBJ2-7	TGCAGTGCTAGAAAAAGGGACAGGAGTGAGAACGAGCAGTACTTC	CSARKRDRSENEQYF
many	TRBV12-3/TRBV12-4	.	TRBJ1-1	TGTGCCAGCAGTTTGTTAGTAGGGCCCACTGAAGCTTTCTTT	CASSLLVGPTEAFF
.	TRBV7-2	.	TRBJ2-2	TGTGCCAGCAGCTTAGCGAGGAGATTCACCGGGGAGCTGTTTTTT	CASSLARRFTGELFF
.	TRBV5-6	.	TRBJ2-2	TGTGCCAGCAGCGGTCTAGCGCAGAACACCGGGGAGCTGTTTTTT	CASSGLAQNTGELFF
few	TRBV5-1	.	TRBJ2-3	TGCGCCAGCAGCTTCCCCGACAGGGGAGGGTCCACAGATACGCAGTATTTT	CASSFPDRGGSTDTQYF
.	TRBV5-6	TRBD1	TRBJ1-6	TGTGCCAGCAGGCTTCCTCGGACAGGGGTCCTTTGGCAGAATTCACCCCTCCACTTT	CASRLPRTGVLWQNSPLHF
.	TRBV6-6	.	TRBJ2-7	TGTGCCAGCAACCTAGGAGGATCCGGGGAGCAGTACTTC	CASNLGGSGEQYF
.	TRBV9	.	TRBJ2-7	TGTGCCAGCAGCGAGGGGGGGAGTACTGACGAGCAGTACTTC	CASSEGGSTDEQYF
.	TRBV7-9	.	TRBJ2-3	TGTGCCAGCACCGGAGGGGGGTACACAGATACGCAGTATTTT	CASTGGGYTDTQYF
.	TRBV5-5	.	TRBJ1-2	TGTGCCAGCAGCTTGGCTCGATCCAGCTATGGCTACACCTTC	CASSLARSSYGYTF
.	TRBV9	.	TRBJ1-1	TGTGCCAGCAGCGTTGGGTCCCTGAACACTGAAGCTTTCTTT	CASSVGSLNTEAFF
.	TRBV20-1	TRBD2	TRBJ2-1	TGCAGTGCTCCTCTAGCGGGGAGTATATTCTATGAGCAGTTCTTC	CSAPLAGSIFYEQFF
.	TRBV5-1	.	TRBJ1-2	TGCGCCAGCAGCTTGGAACAGAGACCTAACTATGGCTACACCTTC	CASSLEQRPNYGYTF
many	TRBV25-1	.	TRBJ1-6	TGTGCCAGCAGTCGCGGACAGTCTACCCCCTATAATTCACCCCTCCACTTT	CASSRGQSTPYNSPLHF
few	TRBV12-3/TRBV12-4	TRBD1	TRBJ1-3	TGTGCCACCCAGGACTGGACAGGGGGAAACACCATATATTTT	CATQDWTGGNTIYF
.	TRBV7-2	TRBD2	TRBJ2-3	TGTGCCAGCAGCCCACTAGCGGGAGGTGCGACGCAGTATTTT	CASSPLAGGATQYF
.	TRBV12-3/TRBV12-4	.	TRBJ2-3	TGTGCCAGCAGGGAAGACTCGAGGGGACCAGATACGCAGTATTTT	CASREDSRGPDTQYF
few	TRBV7-2	.	TRBJ1-1	TGTGCCAGCAGCCGGGCCAGCTGGAACACTGAAGCTTTCTTT	CASSRASWNTEAFF
.	TRBV7-6	.	TRBJ2-5	TGTGCCAGCAGCCACAACTGGGGGTCGGGAGAGACCCAGTACTTC	CASSHNWGSGETQYF
many	TRBV5-1	.	TRBJ1-2	TGCGCCAGCAGCGAGGACATATCTGACTACACCTTC	CASSEDISDYTF
.	TRBV13	.	TRBJ2-3	TGTGCCAGCAGCTTAGGGGTATACACAGATACGCAGTATTTT	CASSLGVYTDTQYF
.	TRBV20-1	.	TRBJ2-4	TGCAGTGCTAGAGATTGGAGCAGTTCCCAAAACATTCAGTACTTC	CSARDWSSSQNIQYF